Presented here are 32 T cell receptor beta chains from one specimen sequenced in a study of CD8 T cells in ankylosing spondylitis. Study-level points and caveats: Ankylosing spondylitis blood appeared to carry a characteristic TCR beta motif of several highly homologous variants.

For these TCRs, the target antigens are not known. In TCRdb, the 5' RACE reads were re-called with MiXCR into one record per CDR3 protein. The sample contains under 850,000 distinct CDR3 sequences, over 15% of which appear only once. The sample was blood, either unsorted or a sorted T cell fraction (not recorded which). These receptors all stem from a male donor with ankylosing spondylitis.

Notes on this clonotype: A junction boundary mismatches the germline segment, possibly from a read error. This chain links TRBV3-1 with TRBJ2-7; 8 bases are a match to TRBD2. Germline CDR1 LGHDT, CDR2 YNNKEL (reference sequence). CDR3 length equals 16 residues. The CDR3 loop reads CASTQGGSGSLNEQYF. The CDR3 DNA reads TGTGCCAGCACCCAAGGGGGAAGCGGGAGTCTAAACGAGCAGTACTTC.

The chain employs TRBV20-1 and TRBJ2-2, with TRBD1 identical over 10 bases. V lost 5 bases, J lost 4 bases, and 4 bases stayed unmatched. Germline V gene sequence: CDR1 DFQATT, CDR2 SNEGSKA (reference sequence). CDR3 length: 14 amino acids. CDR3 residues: CSAGGQGITGELFF. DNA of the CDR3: TGCAGTGCTGGGGGACAGGGGATCACCGGGGAGCTGTTTTTT.

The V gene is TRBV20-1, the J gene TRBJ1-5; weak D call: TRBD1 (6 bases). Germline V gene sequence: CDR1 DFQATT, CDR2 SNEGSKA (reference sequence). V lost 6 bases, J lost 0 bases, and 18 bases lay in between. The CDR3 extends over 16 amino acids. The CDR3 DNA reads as TGCAGTGCAAACCCCGGGACACTTTATAGCAATCAGCCCCAGCATTTT. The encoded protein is CSANPGTLYSNQPQHF.

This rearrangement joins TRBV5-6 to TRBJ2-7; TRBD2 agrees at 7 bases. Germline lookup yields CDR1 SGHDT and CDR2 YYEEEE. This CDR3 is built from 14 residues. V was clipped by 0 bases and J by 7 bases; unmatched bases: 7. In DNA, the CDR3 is TGTGCCAGCAGCTTGGTGGCGGGAGAAGGGGAGCAGTACTTC. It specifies CASSLVAGEGEQYF.

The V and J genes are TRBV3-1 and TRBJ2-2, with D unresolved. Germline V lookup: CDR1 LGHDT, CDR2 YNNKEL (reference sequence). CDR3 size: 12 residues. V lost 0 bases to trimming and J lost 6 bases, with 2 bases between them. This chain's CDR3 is CASSQEAGELFF. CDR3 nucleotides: TGTGCCAGCAGCCAAGAGGCCGGGGAGCTGTTTTTT.

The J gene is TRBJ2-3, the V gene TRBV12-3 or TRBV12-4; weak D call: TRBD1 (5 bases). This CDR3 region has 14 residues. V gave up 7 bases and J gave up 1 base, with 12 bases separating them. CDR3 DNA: TGTGCCAGCACCCCAGGGTGGGGCACAGATACGCAGTATTTT. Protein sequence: CASTPGWGTDTQYF.

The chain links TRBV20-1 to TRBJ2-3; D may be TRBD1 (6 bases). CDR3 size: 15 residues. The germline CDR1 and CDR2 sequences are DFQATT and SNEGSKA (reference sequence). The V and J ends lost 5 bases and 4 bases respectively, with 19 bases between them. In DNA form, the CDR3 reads TGCAGTGCTGACACCGGGACCCAGGGGCCAGATACGCAGTATTTT. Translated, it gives CSADTGTQGPDTQYF.

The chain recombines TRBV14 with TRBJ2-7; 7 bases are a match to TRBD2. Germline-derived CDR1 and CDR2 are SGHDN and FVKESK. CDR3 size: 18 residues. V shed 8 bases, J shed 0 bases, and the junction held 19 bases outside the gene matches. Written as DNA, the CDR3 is TGTGCCAGCTCCCAAGCGTGGGGCGGGAGAGGGAGCTCCTACGAGCAGTACTTC. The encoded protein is CASSQAWGGRGSSYEQYF. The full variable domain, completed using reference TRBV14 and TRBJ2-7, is EAGVTQFPSHSVIEKGQTVTLRCDPISGHDNLYWYRRVMGKEIKFLLHFVKESKQDESGMPNNRFLAERTGGTYSTLKVQPAELEDSGVYFCASSQAWGGRGSSYEQYFGPGTRLTVT.

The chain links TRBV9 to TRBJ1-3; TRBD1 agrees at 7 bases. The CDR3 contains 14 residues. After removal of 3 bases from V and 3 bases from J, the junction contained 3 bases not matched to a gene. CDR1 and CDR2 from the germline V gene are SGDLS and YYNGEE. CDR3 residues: CASSERQGGNTIYF. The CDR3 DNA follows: TGTGCCAGCAGCGAGAGACAGGGTGGAAACACCATATATTTT.

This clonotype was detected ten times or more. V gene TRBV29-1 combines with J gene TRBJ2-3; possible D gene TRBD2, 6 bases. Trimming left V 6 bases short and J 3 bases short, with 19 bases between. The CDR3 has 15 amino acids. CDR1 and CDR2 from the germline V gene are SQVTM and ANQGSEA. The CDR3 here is CSVQGQEGLTDTQYF. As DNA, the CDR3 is TGCAGCGTCCAGGGCCAGGAGGGGTTAACAGATACGCAGTATTTT.

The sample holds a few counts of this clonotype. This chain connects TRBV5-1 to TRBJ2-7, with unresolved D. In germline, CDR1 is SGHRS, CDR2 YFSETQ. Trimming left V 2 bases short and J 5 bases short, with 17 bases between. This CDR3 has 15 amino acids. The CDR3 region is CASSLGSGTLNEQYF. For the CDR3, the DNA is TGCGCCAGCAGCTTAGGATCAGGAACCCTCAACGAGCAGTACTTC.

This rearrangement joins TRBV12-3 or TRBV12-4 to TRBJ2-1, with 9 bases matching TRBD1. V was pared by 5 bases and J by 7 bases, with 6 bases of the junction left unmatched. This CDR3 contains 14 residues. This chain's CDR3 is CASSPRTGENEQFF. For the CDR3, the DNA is TGTGCCAGCAGTCCGAGGACAGGGGAGAATGAGCAGTTCTTC.

CDR3 bases: TGTGCCAGCAGCGTAGACCCAAAGTCGAGGGAGCAGTACTTC. This translates into CASSVDPKSREQYF. The chain combines TRBV9 with TRBJ2-7; D gene unclear. V was cut by 0 bases and J by 7 bases, with 14 bases left in between. This CDR3 comprises 14 residues. Germline-derived CDR1 and CDR2 are SGDLS and YYNGEE.

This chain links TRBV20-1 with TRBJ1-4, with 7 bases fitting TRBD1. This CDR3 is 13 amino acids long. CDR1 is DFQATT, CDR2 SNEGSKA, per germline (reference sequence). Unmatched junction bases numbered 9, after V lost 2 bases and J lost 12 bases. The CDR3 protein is CSARKQGSAELFF. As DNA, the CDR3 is TGCAGTGCTAGAAAACAGGGGTCTGCGGAACTGTTTTTT.

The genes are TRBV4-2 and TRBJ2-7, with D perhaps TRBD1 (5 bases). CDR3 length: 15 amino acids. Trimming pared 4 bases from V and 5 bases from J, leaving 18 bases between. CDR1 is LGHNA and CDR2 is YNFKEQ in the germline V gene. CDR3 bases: TGTGCCAGCAGCCCCGAGATGGGTTGGGGCGACGAGCAGTACTTC. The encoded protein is CASSPEMGWGDEQYF.

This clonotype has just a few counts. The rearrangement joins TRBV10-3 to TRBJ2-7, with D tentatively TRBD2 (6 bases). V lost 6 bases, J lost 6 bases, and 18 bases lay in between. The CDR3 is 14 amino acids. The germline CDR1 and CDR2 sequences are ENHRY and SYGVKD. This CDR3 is CAIRMQAGTSEQYF. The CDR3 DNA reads TGTGCCATCAGAATGCAGGCAGGGACTTCCGAGCAGTACTTC.

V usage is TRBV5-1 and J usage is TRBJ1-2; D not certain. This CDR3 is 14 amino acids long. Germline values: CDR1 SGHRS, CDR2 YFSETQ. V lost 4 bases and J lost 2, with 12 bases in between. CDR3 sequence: CASSAAALNYGYTF. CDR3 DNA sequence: TGCGCCAGCAGCGCCGCAGCTTTGAACTATGGCTACACCTTC.

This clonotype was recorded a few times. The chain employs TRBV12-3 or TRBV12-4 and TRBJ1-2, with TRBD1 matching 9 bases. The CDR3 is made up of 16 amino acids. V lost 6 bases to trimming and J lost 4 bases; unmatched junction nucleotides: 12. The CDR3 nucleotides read TGTGCCAGCAGACCCTCTACAGGGGGCATAAGCTATGGCTACACCTTC. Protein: CASRPSTGGISYGYTF.

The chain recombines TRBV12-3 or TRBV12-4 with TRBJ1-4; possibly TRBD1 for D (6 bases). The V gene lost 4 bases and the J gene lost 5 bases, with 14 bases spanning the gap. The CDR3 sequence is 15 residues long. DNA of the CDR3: TGTGCCAGCAGTTCAACGGACAGAAAAAATGAAAAACTGTTTTTT. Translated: CASSSTDRKNEKLFF.

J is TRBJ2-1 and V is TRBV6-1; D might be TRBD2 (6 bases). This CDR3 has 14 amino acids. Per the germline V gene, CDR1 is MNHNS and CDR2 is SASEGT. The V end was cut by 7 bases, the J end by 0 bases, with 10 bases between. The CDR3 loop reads CASNRGSSYNEQFF. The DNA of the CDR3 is TGTGCCAGCAATCGGGGGAGCTCCTACAATGAGCAGTTCTTC.

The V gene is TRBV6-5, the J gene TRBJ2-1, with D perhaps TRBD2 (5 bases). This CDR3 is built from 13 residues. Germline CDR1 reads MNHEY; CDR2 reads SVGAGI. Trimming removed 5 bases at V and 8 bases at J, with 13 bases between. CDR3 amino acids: CASSTRLGYEQFF. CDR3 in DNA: TGTGCCAGCAGTACTAGACTTGGTTATGAGCAGTTCTTC.

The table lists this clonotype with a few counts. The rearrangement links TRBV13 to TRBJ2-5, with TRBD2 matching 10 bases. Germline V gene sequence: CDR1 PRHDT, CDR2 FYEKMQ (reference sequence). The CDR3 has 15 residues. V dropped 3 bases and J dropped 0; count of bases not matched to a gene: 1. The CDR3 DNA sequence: TGTGCCAGCAGCTTGACTAGCGGGTACCAAGAGACCCAGTACTTC. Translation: CASSLTSGYQETQYF. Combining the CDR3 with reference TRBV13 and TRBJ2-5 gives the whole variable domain AAGVIQSPRHLIKEKRETATLKCYPIPRHDTVYWYQQGPGQDPQFLISFYEKMQSDKGSIPDRFSAQQFSDYHSELNMSSLELGDSALYFCASSLTSGYQETQYFGPGTRLLVL.

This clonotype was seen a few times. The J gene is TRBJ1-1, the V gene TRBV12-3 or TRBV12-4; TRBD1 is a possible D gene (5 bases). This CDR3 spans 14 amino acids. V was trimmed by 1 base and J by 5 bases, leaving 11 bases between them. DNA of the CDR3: TGTGCCAGCAGTTTAGAGGGACCGCTGACTGAAGCTTTCTTT. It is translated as CASSLEGPLTEAFF.

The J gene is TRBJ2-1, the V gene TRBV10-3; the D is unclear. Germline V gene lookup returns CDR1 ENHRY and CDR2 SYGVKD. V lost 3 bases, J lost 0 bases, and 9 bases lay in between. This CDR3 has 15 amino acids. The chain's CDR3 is CAISEPQSSYNEQFF. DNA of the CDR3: TGTGCCATCAGTGAACCGCAGAGCTCCTACAATGAGCAGTTCTTC.

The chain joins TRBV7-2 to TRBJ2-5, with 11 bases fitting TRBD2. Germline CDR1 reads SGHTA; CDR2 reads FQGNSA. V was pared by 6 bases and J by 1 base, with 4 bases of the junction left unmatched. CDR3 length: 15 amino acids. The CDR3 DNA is TGTGCCAGCAGTCTAGCGGGGGGAACCCAAGAGACCCAGTACTTC. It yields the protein CASSLAGGTQETQYF.

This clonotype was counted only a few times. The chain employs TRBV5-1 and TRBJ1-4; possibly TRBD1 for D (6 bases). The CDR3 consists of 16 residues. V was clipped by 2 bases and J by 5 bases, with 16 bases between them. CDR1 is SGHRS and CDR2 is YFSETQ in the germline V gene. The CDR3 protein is CASSFTTGHKNEKLFF. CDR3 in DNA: TGCGCCAGCAGCTTTACAACGGGACACAAAAATGAAAAACTGTTTTTT. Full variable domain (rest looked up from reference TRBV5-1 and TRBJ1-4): KAGVTQTPRYLIKTRGQQVTLSCSPISGHRSVSWYQQTPGQGLQFLFEYFSETQRNKGNFPGRFSGRQFSNSRSEMNVSTLELGDSALYLCASSFTTGHKNEKLFFGSGTQLSVL.

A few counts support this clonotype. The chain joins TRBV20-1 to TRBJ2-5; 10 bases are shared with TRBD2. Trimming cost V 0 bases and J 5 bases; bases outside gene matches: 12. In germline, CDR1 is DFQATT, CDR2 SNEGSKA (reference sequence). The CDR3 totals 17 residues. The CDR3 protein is CSARDTLERGGRETQYF. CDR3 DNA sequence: TGCAGTGCTAGAGATACCCTTGAGCGGGGGGGCAGGGAGACCCAGTACTTC.

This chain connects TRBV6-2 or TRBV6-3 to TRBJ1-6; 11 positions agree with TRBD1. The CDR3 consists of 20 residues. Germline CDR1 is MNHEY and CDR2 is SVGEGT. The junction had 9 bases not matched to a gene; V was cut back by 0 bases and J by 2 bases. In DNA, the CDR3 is TGTGCCAGCAGTTACTCGCCAGGGACAGGGGGGTTCGCCTATAATTCACCCCTCCACTTT. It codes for CASSYSPGTGGFAYNSPLHF.

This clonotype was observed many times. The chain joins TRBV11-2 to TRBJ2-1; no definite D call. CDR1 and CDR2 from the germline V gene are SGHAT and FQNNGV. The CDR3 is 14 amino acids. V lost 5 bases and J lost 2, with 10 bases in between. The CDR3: CASSPAGPYNEQFF. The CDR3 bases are TGTGCCAGCAGCCCGGCAGGCCCCTACAATGAGCAGTTCTTC.

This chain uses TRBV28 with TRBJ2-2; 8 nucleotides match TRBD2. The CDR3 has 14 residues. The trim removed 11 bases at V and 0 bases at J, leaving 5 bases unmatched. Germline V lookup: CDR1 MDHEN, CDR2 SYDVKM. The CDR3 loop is CASGGGSNTGELFF. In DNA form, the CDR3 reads TGTGCCTCGGGGGGGGGGTCGAACACCGGGGAGCTGTTTTTT. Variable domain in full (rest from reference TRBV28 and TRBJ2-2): DVKVTQSSRYLVKRTGEKVFLECVQDMDHENMFWYRQDPGLGLRLIYFSYDVKMKEKGDIPEGYSVSREKKERFSLILESASTNQTSMYLCASGGGSNTGELFFGEGSRLTVL.

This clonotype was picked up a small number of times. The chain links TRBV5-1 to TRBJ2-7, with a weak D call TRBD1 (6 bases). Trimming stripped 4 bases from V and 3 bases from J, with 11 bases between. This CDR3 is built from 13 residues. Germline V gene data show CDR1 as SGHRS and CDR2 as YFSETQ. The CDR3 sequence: CASSTGQLYEQYF. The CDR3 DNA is TGCGCCAGCAGCACGGGACAACTCTACGAGCAGTACTTC.

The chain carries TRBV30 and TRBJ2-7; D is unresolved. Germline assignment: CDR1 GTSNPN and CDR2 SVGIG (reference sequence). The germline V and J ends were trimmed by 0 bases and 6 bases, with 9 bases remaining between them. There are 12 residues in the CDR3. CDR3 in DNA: TGTGCCTGGAGTGTAGGTAGGGTCGAGCAGTACTTC. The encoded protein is CAWSVGRVEQYF.